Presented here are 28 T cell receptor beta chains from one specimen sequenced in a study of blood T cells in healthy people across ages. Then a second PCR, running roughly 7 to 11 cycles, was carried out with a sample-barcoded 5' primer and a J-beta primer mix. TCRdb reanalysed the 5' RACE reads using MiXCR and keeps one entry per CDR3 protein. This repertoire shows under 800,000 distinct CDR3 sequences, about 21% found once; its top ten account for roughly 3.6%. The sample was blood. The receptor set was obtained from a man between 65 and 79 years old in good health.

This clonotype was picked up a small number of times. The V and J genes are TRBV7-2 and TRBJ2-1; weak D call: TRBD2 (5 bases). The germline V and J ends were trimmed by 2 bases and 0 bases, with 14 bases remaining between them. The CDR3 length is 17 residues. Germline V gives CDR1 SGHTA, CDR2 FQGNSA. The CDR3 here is CASSLFEGLSSYNEQFF. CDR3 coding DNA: TGTGCCAGCAGCTTATTCGAGGGCTTGAGCTCCTACAATGAGCAGTTCTTC.

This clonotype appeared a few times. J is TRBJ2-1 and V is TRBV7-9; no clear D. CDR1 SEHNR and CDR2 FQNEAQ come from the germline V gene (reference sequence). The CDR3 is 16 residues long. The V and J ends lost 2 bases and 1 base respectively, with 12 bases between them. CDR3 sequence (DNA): TGTGCCAGCAGCTTAAATGCTTTGGGGTCCTACAATGAGCAGTTCTTC. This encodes CASSLNALGSYNEQFF.

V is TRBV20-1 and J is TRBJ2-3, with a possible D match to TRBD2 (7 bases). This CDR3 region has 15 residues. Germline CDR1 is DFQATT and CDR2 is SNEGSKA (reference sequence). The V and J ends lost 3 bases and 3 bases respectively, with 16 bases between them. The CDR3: CSARGAAGVTDTQYF. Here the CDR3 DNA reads TGCAGTGCTAGGGGGGCCGCGGGAGTAACAGATACGCAGTATTTT.

The CDR3 sequence is CASSGTGEPTNEKLFF. Written as DNA, the CDR3 is TGTGCCAGTTCCGGGACAGGGGAACCAACTAATGAAAAACTGTTTTTT. This chain joins TRBV6-2 or TRBV6-3 and TRBJ1-4; 10 bases map to TRBD1. This CDR3 contains 16 residues. Germline CDR1 reads MNHEY; CDR2 reads SVGEGT. The trim removed 9 bases at V and 0 bases at J, leaving 7 bases unmatched.

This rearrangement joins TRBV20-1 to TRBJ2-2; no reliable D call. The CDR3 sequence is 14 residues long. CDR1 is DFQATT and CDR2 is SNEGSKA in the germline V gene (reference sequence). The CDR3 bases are TGCAGCGCTCGCGATCCGCTGAATGCCGGGGAGCTGTTTTTT. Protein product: CSARDPLNAGELFF.

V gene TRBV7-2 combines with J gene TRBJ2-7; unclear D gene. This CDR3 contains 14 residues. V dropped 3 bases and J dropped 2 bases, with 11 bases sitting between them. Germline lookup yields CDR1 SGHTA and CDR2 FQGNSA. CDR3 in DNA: TGTGCCAGCAGCTTGGATTCACGAGCCTACGAGCAGTACTTC. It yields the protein CASSLDSRAYEQYF.

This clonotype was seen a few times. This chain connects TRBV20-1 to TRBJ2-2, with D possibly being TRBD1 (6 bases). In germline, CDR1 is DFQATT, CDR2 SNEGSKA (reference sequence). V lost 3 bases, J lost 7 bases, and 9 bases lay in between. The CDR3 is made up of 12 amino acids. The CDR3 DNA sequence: TGCAGTGCTAGGCCGGACAGCGGGGAGCTGTTTTTT. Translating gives CSARPDSGELFF.

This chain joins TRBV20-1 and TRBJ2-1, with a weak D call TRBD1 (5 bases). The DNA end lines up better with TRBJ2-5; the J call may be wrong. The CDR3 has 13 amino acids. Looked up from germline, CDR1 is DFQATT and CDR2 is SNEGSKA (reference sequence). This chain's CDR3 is CSAPDLGRETQYF. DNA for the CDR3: TGCAGTGCCCCAGACCTGGGGCGGGAGACCCAGTACTTC.

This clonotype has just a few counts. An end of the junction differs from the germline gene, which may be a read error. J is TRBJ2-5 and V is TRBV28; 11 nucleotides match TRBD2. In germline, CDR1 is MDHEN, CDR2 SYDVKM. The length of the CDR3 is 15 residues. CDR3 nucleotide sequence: TGTGCCGGCAGTTCTCCGGGACTAGCGGAAGAGACCCAGTACTTC. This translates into CAGSSPGLAEETQYF.

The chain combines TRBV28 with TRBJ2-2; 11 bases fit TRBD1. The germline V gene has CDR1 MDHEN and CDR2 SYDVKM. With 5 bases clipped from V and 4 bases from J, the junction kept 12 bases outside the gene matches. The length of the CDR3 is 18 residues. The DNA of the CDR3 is TGTGCCAGCAGTCTCTCCTCGGGACAGGGGGTTTTCACCGGGGAGCTGTTTTTT. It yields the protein CASSLSSGQGVFTGELFF.

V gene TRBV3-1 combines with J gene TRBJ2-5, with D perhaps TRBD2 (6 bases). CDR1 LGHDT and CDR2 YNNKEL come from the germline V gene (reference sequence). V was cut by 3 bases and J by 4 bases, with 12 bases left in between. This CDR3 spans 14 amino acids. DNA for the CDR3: TGTGCCAGCAGCCAGTCAGGGACTCCAGAGACCCAGTACTTC. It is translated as CASSQSGTPETQYF.

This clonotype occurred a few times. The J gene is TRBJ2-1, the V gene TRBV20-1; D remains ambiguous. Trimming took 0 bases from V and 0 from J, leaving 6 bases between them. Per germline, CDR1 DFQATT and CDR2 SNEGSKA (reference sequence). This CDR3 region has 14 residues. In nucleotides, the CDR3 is TGCAGTGCTAGAGAGATTAGCTCCTACAATGAGCAGTTCTTC. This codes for CSAREISSYNEQFF.

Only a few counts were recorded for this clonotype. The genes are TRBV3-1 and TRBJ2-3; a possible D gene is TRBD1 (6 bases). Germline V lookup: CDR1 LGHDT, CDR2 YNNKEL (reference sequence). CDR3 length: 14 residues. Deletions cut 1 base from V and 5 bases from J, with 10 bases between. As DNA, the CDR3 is TGTGCCAGCAGCCAAGGTACAGGGCTAGATACGCAGTATTTT. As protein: CASSQGTGLDTQYF.

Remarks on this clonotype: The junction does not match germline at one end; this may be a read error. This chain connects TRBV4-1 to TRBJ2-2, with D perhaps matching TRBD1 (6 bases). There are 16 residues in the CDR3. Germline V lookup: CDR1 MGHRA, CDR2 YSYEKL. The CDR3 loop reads CASSALGQRNTEELFF. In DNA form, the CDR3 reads TGCGCCAGCAGCGCCCTGGGACAAAGGAACACCGAGGAGCTGTTTTTT.

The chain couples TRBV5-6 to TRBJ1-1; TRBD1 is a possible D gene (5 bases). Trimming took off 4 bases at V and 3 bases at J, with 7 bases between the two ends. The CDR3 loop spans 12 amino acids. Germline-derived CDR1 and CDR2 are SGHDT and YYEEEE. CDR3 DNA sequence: TGTGCCAGCAGCCGACAGTACACTGAAGCTTTCTTT. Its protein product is CASSRQYTEAFF.

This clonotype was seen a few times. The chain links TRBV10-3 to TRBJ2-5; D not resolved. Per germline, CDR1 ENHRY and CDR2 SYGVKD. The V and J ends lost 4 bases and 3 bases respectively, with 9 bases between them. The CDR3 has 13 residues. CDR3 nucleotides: TGTGCCATCAGTGGTGGGATGGAAGAGACCCAGTACTTC. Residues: CAISGGMEETQYF.

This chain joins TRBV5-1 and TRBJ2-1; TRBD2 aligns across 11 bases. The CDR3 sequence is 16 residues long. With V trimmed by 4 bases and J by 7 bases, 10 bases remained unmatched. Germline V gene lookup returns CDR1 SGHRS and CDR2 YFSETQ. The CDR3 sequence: CASSVDSGRGLNEQFF. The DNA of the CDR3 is TGCGCCAGCAGCGTCGATAGCGGGAGGGGTTTGAATGAGCAGTTCTTC.

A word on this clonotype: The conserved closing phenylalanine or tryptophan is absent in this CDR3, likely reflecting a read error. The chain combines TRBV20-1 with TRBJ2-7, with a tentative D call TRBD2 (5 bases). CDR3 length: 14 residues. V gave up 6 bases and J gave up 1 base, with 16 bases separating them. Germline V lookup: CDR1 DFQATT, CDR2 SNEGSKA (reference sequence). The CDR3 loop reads CSAPPRGWSYEQYL. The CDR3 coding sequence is TGCAGTGCCCCTCCCCGGGGTTGGTCCTACGAGCAGTACTTG.

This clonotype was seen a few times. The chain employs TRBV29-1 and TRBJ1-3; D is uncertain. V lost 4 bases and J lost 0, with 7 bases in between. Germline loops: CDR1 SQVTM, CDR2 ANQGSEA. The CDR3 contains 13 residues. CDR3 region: CSVVGNSGNTIYF. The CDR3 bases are TGCAGCGTTGTAGGGAACTCTGGAAACACCATATATTTT.

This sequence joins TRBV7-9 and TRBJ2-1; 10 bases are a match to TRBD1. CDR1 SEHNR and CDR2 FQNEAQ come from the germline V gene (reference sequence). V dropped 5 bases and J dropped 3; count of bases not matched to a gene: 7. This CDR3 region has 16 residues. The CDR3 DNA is TGTGCCAGCAGCGCCCGGCGGGACAGGGGCTACAATGAGCAGTTCTTC. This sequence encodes CASSARRDRGYNEQFF.

The CDR3 loop reads CATSRDGRANGETQYF. The CDR3 DNA is TGTGCCACCAGCAGAGATGGTCGAGCAAACGGGGAGACCCAGTACTTC. This rearrangement joins TRBV15 to TRBJ2-5; D remains unclear. CDR3 size: 16 residues. CDR1 LNHNV and CDR2 YYDKDF come from the germline V gene (reference sequence). The ends were cut back, 0 bases at V and 5 bases at J, with 16 bases in the middle.

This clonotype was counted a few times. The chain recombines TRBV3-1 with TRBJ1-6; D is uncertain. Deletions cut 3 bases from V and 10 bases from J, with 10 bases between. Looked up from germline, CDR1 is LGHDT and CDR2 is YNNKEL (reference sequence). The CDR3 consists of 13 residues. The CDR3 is CASSQGQWSPLHF. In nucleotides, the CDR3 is TGTGCCAGCAGCCAGGGCCAGTGGTCACCCCTCCACTTT. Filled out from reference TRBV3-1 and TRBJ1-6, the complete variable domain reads DTAVSQTPKYLVTQMGNDKSIKCEQNLGHDTMYWYKQDSKKFLKIMFSYNNKELIINETVPNRFSPKSPDKAHLNLHINSLELGDSAVYFCASSQGQWSPLHFGNGTRLTVT.

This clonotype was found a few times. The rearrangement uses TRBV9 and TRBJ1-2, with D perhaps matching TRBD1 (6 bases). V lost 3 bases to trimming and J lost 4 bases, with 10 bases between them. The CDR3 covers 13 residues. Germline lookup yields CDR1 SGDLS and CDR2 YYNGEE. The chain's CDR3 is CASSAPGAYGYTF. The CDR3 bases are TGTGCCAGCAGCGCGCCGGGGGCCTATGGCTACACCTTC.

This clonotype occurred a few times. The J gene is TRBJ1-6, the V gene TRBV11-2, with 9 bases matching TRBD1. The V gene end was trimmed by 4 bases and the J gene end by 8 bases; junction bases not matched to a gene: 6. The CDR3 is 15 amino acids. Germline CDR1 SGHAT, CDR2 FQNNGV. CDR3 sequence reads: CASSSRDRDHSPLHF. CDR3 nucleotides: TGTGCCAGCAGCTCCCGGGACAGGGATCATTCACCCCTCCACTTT.

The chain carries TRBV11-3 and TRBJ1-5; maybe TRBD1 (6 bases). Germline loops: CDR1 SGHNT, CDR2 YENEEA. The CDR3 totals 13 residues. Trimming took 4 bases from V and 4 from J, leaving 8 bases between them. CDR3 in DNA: TGTGCCAGCAGCTGGGACATTAATCAGCCCCAGCATTTT. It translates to CASSWDINQPQHF. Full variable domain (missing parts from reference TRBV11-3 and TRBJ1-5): EAGVVQSPRYKIIEKKQPVAFWCNPISGHNTLYWYLQNLGQGPELLIRYENEEAVDDSQLPKDRFSAERLKGVDSTLKIQPAELGDSAVYLCASSWDINQPQHFGDGTRLSIL.

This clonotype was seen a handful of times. The CDR3 here is CASSRGLGLEQYF. DNA of the CDR3: TGTGCCAGCAGCCGAGGACTAGGCCTCGAGCAGTACTTC. The chain has TRBV7-2 and TRBJ2-7; 7 bases map to TRBD2. The CDR3 has 13 amino acids. J gave up 6 bases and V 5 bases, and 7 bases lay outside the gene matches. Germline loops: CDR1 SGHTA, CDR2 FQGNSA.

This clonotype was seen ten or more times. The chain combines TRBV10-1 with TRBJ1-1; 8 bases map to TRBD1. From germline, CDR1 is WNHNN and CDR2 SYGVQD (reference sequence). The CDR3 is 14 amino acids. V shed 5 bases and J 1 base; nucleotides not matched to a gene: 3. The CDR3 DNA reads TGCGCCAGCAGTCAAGGGACAGGGAACACTGAAGCTTTCTTT. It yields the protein CASSQGTGNTEAFF.

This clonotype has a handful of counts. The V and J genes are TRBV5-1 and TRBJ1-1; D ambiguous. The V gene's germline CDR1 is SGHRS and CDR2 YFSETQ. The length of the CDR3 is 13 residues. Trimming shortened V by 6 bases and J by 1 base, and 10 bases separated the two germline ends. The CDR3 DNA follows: TGCGCCAGCACCTTCATGGCGAACACTGAAGCTTTCTTT. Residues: CASTFMANTEAFF.